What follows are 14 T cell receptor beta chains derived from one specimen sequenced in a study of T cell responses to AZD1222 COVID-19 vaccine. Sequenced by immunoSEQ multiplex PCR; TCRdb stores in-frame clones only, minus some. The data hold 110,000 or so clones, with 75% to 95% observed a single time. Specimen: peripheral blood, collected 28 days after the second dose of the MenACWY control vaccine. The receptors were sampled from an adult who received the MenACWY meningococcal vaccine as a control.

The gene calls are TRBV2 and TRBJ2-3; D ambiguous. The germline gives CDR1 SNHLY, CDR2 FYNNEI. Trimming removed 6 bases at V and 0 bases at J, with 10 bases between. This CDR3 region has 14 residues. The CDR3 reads CASRERISTDTQYF. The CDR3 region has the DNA TGTGCCAGCAGGGAGAGAATTAGCACAGATACGCAGTATTTT.

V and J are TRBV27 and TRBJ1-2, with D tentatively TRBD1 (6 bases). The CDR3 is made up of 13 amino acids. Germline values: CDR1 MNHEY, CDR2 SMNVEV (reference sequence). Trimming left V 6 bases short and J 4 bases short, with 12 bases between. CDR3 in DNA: TGTGCCAGCAGAAGGACAGCCGGCTATGGCTACACCTTC. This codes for CASRRTAGYGYTF.

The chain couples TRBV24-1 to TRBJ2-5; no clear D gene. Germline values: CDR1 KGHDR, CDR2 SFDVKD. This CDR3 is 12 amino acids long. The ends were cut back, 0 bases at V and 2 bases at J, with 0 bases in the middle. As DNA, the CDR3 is TGTGCCACCAGTGATTTGCAAGAGACCCAGTACTTC. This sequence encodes CATSDLQETQYF.

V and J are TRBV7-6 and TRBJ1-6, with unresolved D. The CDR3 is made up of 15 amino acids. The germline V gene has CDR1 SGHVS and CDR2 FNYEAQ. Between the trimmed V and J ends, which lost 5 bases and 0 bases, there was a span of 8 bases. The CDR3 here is CASSATSSYNSPLHF. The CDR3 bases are TGTGCCAGCAGCGCCACATCCTCCTATAATTCACCCCTCCACTTT. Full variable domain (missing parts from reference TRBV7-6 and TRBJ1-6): GAGVSQSPRYKVTKRGQDVALRCDPISGHVSLYWYRQALGQGPEFLTYFNYEAQQDKSGLPNDRFSAERPEGSISTLTIQRTEQRDSAMYRCASSATSSYNSPLHFGNGTRLTVT.

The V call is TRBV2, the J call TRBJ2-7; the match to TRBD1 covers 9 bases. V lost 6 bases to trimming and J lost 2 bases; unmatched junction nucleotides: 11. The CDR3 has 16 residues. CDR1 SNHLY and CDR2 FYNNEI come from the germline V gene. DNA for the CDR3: TGTGCCAGCAGCCGATTCAAGGACAGGGGTACCTACGAGCAGTACGTC. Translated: CASSRFKDRGTYEQYV.

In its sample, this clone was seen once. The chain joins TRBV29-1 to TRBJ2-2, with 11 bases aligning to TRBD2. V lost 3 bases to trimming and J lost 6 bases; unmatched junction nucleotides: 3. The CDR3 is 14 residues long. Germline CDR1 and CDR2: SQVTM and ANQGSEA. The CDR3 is CSVEGLAVAGELFF. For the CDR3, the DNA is TGCAGCGTTGAGGGACTAGCGGTCGCCGGGGAGCTGTTTTTT.

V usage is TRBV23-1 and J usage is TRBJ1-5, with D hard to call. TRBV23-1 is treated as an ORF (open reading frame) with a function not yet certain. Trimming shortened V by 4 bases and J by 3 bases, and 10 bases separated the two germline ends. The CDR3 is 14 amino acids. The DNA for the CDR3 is TGCGCCAGCAGTCGCAGAAGAATCAATCAGCCCCAGCATTTT. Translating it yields CASSRRRINQPQHF.

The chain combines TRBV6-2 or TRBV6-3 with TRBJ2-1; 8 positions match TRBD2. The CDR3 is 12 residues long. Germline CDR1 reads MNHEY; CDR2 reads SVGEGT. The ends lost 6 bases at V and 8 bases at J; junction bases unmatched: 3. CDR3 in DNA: TGTGCCAGCAGCCGCGGGGGGTATGAGCAGTTCTTC. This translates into CASSRGGYEQFF.

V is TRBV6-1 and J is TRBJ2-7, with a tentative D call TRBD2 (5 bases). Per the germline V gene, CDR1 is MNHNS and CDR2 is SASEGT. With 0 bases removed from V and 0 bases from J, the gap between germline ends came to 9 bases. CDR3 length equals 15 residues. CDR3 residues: CASSEATGTSYEQYF. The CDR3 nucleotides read TGTGCCAGCAGTGAAGCGACGGGAACCTCCTACGAGCAGTACTTC.

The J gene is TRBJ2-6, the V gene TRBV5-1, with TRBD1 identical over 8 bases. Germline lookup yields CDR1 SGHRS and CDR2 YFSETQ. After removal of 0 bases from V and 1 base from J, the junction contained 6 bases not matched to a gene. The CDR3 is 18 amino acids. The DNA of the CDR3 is TGCGCCAGCAGCTTGGGACAGGGGATACGGTCTGGGGCCAACGTCCTGACTTTC. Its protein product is CASSLGQGIRSGANVLTF. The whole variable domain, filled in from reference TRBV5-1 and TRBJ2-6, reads KAGVTQTPRYLIKTRGQQVTLSCSPISGHRSVSWYQQTPGQGLQFLFEYFSETQRNKGNFPGRFSGRQFSNSRSEMNVSTLELGDSALYLCASSLGQGIRSGANVLTFGAGSRLTVL.

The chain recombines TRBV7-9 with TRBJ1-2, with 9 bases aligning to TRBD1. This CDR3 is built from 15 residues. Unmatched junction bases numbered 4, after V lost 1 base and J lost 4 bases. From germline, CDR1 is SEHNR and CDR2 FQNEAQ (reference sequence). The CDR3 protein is CASSLVGDRVYGYTF. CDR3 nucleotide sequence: TGTGCCAGCAGCTTAGTCGGGGACAGGGTCTATGGCTACACCTTC.

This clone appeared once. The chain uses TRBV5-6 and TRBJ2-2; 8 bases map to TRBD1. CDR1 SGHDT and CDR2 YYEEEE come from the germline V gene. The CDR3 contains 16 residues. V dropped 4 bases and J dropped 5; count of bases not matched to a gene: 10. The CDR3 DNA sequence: TGTGCCAGCAGCGGGACAGGTTTGTTGAAAACCGGGGAGCTGTTTTTT. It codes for CASSGTGLLKTGELFF. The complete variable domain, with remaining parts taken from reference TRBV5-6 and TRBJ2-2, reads DAGVTQSPTHLIKTRGQQVTLRCSPKSGHDTVSWYQQALGQGPQFIFQYYEEEERQRGNFPDRFSGHQFPNYSSELNVNALLLGDSALYLCASSGTGLLKTGELFFGEGSRLTVL.

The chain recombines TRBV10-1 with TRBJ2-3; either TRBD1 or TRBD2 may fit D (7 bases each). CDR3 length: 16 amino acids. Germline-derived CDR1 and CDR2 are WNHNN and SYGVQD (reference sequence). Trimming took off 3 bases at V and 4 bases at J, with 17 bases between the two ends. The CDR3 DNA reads TGCGCCAGCAGTGACTACCGGGGAGGGGGCCCAGATACGCAGTATTTT. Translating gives CASSDYRGGGPDTQYF.

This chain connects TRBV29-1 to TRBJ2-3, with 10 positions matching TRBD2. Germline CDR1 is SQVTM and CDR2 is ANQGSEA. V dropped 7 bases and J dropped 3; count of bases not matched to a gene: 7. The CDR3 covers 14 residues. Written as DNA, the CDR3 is TGCAGCGGGGGACTAGCGCGGGTTACAGATACGCAGTATTTT. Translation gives CSGGLARVTDTQYF.